This TCR beta chain was profiled in a study of T cells in Graves' hyperthyroidism and ophthalmopathy. Whole-study findings and limits: Blood also held most thyroid clonotypes expanded beyond 0.001.

This CDR3 region has 16 residues. Germline CDR1 reads KGHSH; CDR2 reads LQKENI. The V gene end was trimmed by 0 bases and the J gene end by 2 bases; junction bases not matched to a gene: 4. The study defined stable Graves' hyperthyroidism as no ophthalmopathy progression within 18 months. Uncontrolled infection, other autoimmune disease, pregnancy or lactation barred patients from enrollment. The PBMCs studied were ones that came from 10 ml fresh peripheral blood. Points on this clonotype: Antigen specificity is unknown.

The investigators amplified TCR beta CDR3 regions from RNA transcripts. HTBI primers drove first-round RT-PCR of the TCR CDR3. TCRdb redid the calling of the multiplex PCR reads with MiXCR, one entry per CDR3 protein. This table holds fewer than 400,000 distinct CDR3 sequences, 20% to 25% found once. The chain employs TRBV18 and TRBJ2-1; 7 bases are shared with TRBD2. Material for sequencing was blood. The receptor was isolated from a man between 50 and 59 years old with Graves' hyperthyroidism. CDR3 nucleotides: TGTGCCAGCTCACCACCGGGCGGGGGTGCCTACAATGAGCAGTTCTTC. This gives the protein CASSPPGGGAYNEQFF.